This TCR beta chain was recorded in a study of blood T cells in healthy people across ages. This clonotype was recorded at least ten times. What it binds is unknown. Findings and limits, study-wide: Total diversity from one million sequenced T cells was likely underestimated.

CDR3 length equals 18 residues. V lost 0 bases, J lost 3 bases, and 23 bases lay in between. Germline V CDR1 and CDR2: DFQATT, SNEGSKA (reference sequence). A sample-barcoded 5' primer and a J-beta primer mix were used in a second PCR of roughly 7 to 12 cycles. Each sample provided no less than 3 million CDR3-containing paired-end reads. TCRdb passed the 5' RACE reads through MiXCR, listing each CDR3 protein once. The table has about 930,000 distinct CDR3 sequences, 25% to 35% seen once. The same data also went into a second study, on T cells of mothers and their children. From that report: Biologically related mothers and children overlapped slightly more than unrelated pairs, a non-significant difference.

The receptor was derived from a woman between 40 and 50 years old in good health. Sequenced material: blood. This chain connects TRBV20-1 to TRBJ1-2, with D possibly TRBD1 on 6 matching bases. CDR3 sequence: CSARDLELLPGAHYGYTF. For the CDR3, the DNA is TGCAGTGCTAGAGATCTGGAATTACTTCCGGGGGCTCACTATGGCTACACCTTC.